This passage covers 16 T cell receptor beta chains from one sample sequenced in a study of human T cells and chemical hapten exposure. TCRdb reprocessed the RACE reads via MiXCR and lists one record per CDR3 protein. The sample includes approximately 350,000 distinct CDR3 sequences, roughly 6.9% of them seen just once. Documented time point: patch test 1, 2 weeks after DPC sensitization. Documented treatment: therapeutic diphenylcyclopropenone sensitization with weekly scalp DPC. The specimen was whole blood, collected in connection with sensitization to the hapten diphenylcyclopropenone (DPC). Receptor source: a woman younger than 30 with alopecia areata. Some clones in this sample may be carry-over from other donors' samples.

J is TRBJ1-2 and V is TRBV27; D may be TRBD1 (5 bases). This CDR3 contains 13 residues. With 3 bases removed from V and 7 bases from J, the gap between germline ends came to 12 bases. The V gene's germline CDR1 is MNHEY and CDR2 SMNVEV (reference sequence). CDR3 residues: CASSFGQGGGYTF. The CDR3 DNA follows: TGTGCCAGCAGTTTCGGGCAGGGAGGTGGCTACACCTTC.

This clonotype was observed at least ten times. The chain links TRBV15 to TRBJ1-6, with unresolved D. Trimming took 0 bases from V and 10 from J, leaving 13 bases between them. Looked up from germline, CDR1 is LNHNV and CDR2 is YYDKDF (reference sequence). The CDR3 loop spans 15 amino acids. In nucleotides, the CDR3 is TGTGCCACCAGCAGAGATAAGGGAGGAGGCTCACCCCTCCACTTT. It yields the protein CATSRDKGGGSPLHF.

This clonotype was seen ten or more times. The V call is TRBV7-8, the J call TRBJ2-5; D possibly corresponds to TRBD2 (5 bases). Trimming took 5 bases from V and 4 from J, leaving 11 bases between them. Germline lookup yields CDR1 SGHVS and CDR2 FQNEAQ. CDR3 size: 13 residues. The CDR3 nucleotides are TGTGCCAGCAGCAGCGGTGCCGGAGAGACCCAGTACTTC. This encodes CASSSGAGETQYF.

This clonotype was detected ten times or more. The CDR3 DNA reads TGTGCCAGCAGTTCTAGCGGGGGAACAGATACGCAGTATTTT. The encoded protein is CASSSSGGTDTQYF. V usage is TRBV12-3 or TRBV12-4 and J usage is TRBJ2-3; 10 nucleotides align to TRBD2. CDR3 length equals 14 residues. After removal of 4 bases from V and 3 bases from J, the junction contained 1 base not matched to a gene.

This clonotype has at least ten counts. The chain combines TRBV7-9 with TRBJ2-1, with D possibly TRBD2 on 6 matching bases. Trimming cost V 0 bases and J 8 bases, with 14 bases left between them. Germline values: CDR1 SEHNR, CDR2 FQNEAQ (reference sequence). This CDR3 has 15 amino acids. The CDR3 sequence is CASSLALAGIHEQFF. The CDR3 region has the DNA TGTGCCAGCAGCTTAGCACTAGCAGGAATTCATGAGCAGTTCTTC.

This clonotype was seen at least ten times. The chain recombines TRBV7-3 with TRBJ1-2; D gene uncertain. From germline, CDR1 is SGHTA and CDR2 FQGTGA. The germline V and J ends were trimmed by 1 base and 4 bases, with 10 bases remaining between them. There are 14 residues in the CDR3. CDR3 DNA sequence: TGTGCCAGCAGCTTAATGGGAGAGGGCTATGGCTACACCTTC. It encodes CASSLMGEGYGYTF.

The CDR3 coding sequence is TGTGCCAGCAGTTACCGTGCCGGGGGTCAGGCTGAAGCTTTCTTT. As protein: CASSYRAGGQAEAFF. This chain joins TRBV6-6 and TRBJ1-1; TRBD1 might be the D (5 bases). V was shortened by 2 bases and J by 6 bases, with 16 bases between the two germline ends. This CDR3 spans 15 amino acids. Germline-derived CDR1 and CDR2 are MNHNY and SVGAGI (reference sequence).

The chain uses TRBV2 and TRBJ2-3, with no clear D. The germline V and J ends were trimmed by 5 bases and 4 bases, with 10 bases remaining between them. Germline V gives CDR1 SNHLY, CDR2 FYNNEI. This CDR3 contains 13 residues. The CDR3 here is CASSFRRADTQYF. The CDR3 DNA reads TGTGCCAGCAGTTTCCGACGGGCAGATACGCAGTATTTT.

The chain recombines TRBV6-2 or TRBV6-3 with TRBJ2-7; unclear D gene. The V end was cut by 6 bases, the J end by 5 bases, with 14 bases between. There are 13 residues in the CDR3. CDR1 and CDR2 from the germline V gene are MNHEY and SVGEGT. This chain's CDR3 is CASSYLDRDEQYF. CDR3 coding DNA: TGTGCCAGCAGCTACCTGGACCGCGACGAGCAGTACTTC.

This clonotype was detected only a few times. This chain links TRBV20-1 with TRBJ1-2; D may be TRBD1 (5 bases). Per germline, CDR1 DFQATT and CDR2 SNEGSKA (reference sequence). The CDR3 has 14 residues. Trimming removed 1 base from V and 3 bases from J, with 12 bases in between. CDR3 loop: CSARVETEHYGYTF. In nucleotides, the CDR3 is TGCAGTGCTAGAGTTGAGACAGAGCACTATGGCTACACCTTC.

This clonotype came up a few times. The V gene is TRBV5-1, the J gene TRBJ2-3; D gene uncertain. Between the trimmed V and J ends, which lost 4 bases and 11 bases, there was a span of 5 bases. The V gene's germline CDR1 is SGHRS and CDR2 YFSETQ. CDR3 length equals 9 residues. CDR3 DNA: TGCGCCAGCAGCCTCAGGCAGTATTTT. Its translation is CASSLRQYF.

The chain links TRBV12-3 or TRBV12-4 to TRBJ2-5, with TRBD1 matching over 8 bases. Trimming removed 4 bases from V and 8 bases from J; junction bases left unmatched: 12. This CDR3 has 15 residues. The CDR3 region is CASSSQGTGETTQYF. CDR3 nucleotides: TGTGCCAGCAGTTCCCAGGGGACAGGAGAAACCACCCAGTACTTC.

The chain combines TRBV5-1 with TRBJ1-1, with D perhaps TRBD1 (5 bases). The CDR3 totals 14 residues. Trimming removed 8 bases at V and 0 bases at J, with 14 bases between. Per germline, CDR1 SGHRS and CDR2 YFSETQ. CDR3 bases: TGCGCCAGTCAGGGTCCATTAATGAACACTGAAGCTTTCTTT. It specifies CASQGPLMNTEAFF. Complete variable domain (other parts from reference TRBV5-1 and TRBJ1-1): KAGVTQTPRYLIKTRGQQVTLSCSPISGHRSVSWYQQTPGQGLQFLFEYFSETQRNKGNFPGRFSGRQFSNSRSEMNVSTLELGDSALYLCASQGPLMNTEAFFGQGTRLTVV.

This clonotype was counted ten times or more. The rearrangement uses TRBV6-2 or TRBV6-3 and TRBJ1-1, with 9 bases aligning to TRBD1. V dropped 3 bases and J dropped 1; count of bases not matched to a gene: 15. Germline V gene lookup returns CDR1 MNHEY and CDR2 SVGEGT. This CDR3 spans 19 amino acids. Written as DNA, the CDR3 is TGTGCCAGCAGTTATTCTCCCGGGACAGGGTCTTCCTCGAACACTGAAGCTTTCTTT. It codes for CASSYSPGTGSSSNTEAFF.

This clonotype was counted only a few times. This rearrangement joins TRBV6-1 to TRBJ2-3; D could derive from TRBD1 or TRBD2 (5 bases each). V lost 7 bases, J lost 4 bases, and 15 bases lay in between. The CDR3 sequence is 14 residues long. Germline CDR1 reads MNHNS; CDR2 reads SASEGT. CDR3 coding DNA: TGTGCCAGCACCTTCGAGAGGGGCGCAGATACGCAGTATTTT. It specifies CASTFERGADTQYF.

The V and J genes are TRBV6-1 and TRBJ1-5; tentative D call: TRBD1 (6 bases). Germline CDR1 reads MNHNS; CDR2 reads SASEGT. CDR3 length: 16 residues. V shed 3 bases and J shed 0 bases, with 12 bases lying between them. CDR3 DNA: TGTGCCAGCAGTGATAGGGGGGTCTATAGCAATCAGCCCCAGCATTTT. It is translated as CASSDRGVYSNQPQHF.